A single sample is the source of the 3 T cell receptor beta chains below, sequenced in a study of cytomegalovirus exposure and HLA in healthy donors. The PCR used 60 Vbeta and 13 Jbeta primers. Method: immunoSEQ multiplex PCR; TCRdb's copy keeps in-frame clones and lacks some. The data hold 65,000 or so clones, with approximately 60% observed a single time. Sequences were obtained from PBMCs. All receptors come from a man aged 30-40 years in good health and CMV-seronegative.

The CDR3 is CASRANGEQFF. The CDR3 nucleotides read TGTGCCAGCAGAGCAAACGGTGAGCAGTTCTTC. The chain has TRBV11-2 and TRBJ2-1; D remains unclear. The CDR3 loop spans 11 amino acids. The V gene's germline CDR1 is SGHAT and CDR2 FQNNGV. Between the trimmed V and J ends, which lost 6 bases and 9 bases, there was a span of 9 bases.

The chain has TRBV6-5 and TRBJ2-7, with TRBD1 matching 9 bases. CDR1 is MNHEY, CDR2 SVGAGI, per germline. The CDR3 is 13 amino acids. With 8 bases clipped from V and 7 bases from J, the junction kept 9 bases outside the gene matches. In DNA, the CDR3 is TGTGCCAGCCAACCCCCGACAGGGGGGGAGCAGTACTTC. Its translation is CASQPPTGGEQYF.

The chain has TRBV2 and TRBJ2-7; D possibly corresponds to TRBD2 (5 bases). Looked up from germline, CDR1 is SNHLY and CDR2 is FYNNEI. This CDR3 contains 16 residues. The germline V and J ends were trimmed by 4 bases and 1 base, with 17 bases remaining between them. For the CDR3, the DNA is TGTGCCAGCAGTGGGGTCACTAGTATAGGTTCCTACGAGCAGTACTTC. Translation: CASSGVTSIGSYEQYF.